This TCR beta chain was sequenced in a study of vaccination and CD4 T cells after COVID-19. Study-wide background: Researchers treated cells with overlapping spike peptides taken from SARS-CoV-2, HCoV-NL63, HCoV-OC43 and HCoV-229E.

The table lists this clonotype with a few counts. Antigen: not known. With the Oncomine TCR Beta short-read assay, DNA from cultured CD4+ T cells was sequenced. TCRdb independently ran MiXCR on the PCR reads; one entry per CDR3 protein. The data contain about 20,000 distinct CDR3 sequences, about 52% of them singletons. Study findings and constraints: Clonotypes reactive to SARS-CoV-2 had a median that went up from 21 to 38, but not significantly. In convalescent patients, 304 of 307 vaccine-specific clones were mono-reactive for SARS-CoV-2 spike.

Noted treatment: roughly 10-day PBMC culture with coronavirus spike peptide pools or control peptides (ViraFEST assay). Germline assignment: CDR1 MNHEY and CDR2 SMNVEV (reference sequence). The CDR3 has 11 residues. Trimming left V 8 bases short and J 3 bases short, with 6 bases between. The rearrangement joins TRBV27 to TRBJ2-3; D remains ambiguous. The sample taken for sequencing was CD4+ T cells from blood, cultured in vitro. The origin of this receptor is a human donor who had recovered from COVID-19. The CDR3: CASRRTDTQYF. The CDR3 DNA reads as TGTGCCAGCCGAAGGACAGATACGCAGTATTTT.